The rows below give T cell receptor beta chains drawn from one sample of a study of T-cell reconstitution after alpha-beta-depleted transplantation in children. MiXCR, applied by TCRdb to the PCR reads, yields one record per CDR3 protein. The repertoire consists of some 290,000 distinct CDR3 sequences, with roughly 21% occurring once and the leading ten covering approximately 10%. Sequenced here: PBMCs, mostly from graft donor cells, sampled 180 days after TCRalphabeta/CD19-depleted stem cell transplant. Receptors originate from a male patient between 10 and 17 years old who had a stem cell transplant for acute lymphoblastic leukemia, so the T cells may come from the graft donor. Each CDR3 is given with its conserved first and last residue.

V gene,J gene,CDR3 protein
TRBV7-6,TRBJ2-5,CASSLVRSQTQYF
TRBV20-1,TRBJ2-1,CSARDGGFRGNEQFF
TRBV29-1,TRBJ1-2,CSVGRGYGYTF
TRBV15,TRBJ2-2,CATSSMTGNTGELFF
TRBV29-1,TRBJ2-4,CSVEAGSIQYF
TRBV4-1,TRBJ2-1,CASRTSGREQFF
TRBV5-1,TRBJ1-1,CASSLAILGETEAFF
TRBV7-9,TRBJ2-5,CASSATRETQYF
TRBV10-3,TRBJ2-1,CAIQRDGGFNEQFF
TRBV5-1,TRBJ2-5,CASSFGRRDKQETQYF
TRBV9,TRBJ2-5,CASSVVEQGAETQYF
TRBV11-2,TRBJ2-2,CASSRVREFIGELFF
TRBV4-2,TRBJ2-7,CASSQSGTGTYEQYF
TRBV7-6,TRBJ2-2,CASSLASPSGATGELFF
TRBV10-3,TRBJ2-7,CAISESVSGRELQSYEQYF
TRBV19,TRBJ1-5,CASSIEPGQGITYQPQHF
TRBV18,TRBJ1-6,CASSPHRANSPLHF